A single sample gave rise to the 14 T cell receptor beta chains below, sequenced in a study of T cell clonotyping in hematopoietic cell transplantation. Assay used: immunoSEQ multiplex PCR; TCRdb lists only in-frame clones, some missing. The sample includes 25,000 to 35,000 clones, roughly 70% seen only once; the top ten take approximately 5.9%. The time point is: recipient sample about 28 days before transplant, after cytoreduction. This specimen was peripheral blood mononuclear cells, taken before stem cell transplant. The receptor source for this set is a man aged 50 to 60 with myelodysplastic syndrome. Some clones in this sample may be carry-over from other donors' samples.

This clone was recorded a few times. This rearrangement joins TRBV7-6 to TRBJ2-7, with TRBD2 matching over 8 bases. V lost 6 bases and J lost 7; bases outside the gene matches: 11. Germline CDR1 reads SGHVS; CDR2 reads FNYEAQ. The CDR3 spans 14 residues. CDR3 nucleotides: TGTGCCAGCAGTAGTAGCGGGACACTACGAGAGCAGTACTTC. This translates into CASSSSGTLREQYF.

This clone was seen a few times. This chain joins TRBV5-6 and TRBJ1-2, with D hard to call. The CDR3 length is 15 residues. Germline V gene lookup returns CDR1 SGHDT and CDR2 YYEEEE. V was pared by 3 bases and J by 4 bases, with 16 bases between. The DNA of the CDR3 is TGTGCCAGCAGCTCGGGCCCAACAGAGTTCTATGGCTACACCTTC. Encoded protein: CASSSGPTEFYGYTF.

The V and J genes are TRBV27 and TRBJ1-6; TRBD1 matches 7 bases. From germline, CDR1 is MNHEY and CDR2 SMNVEV (reference sequence). V shed 6 bases and J 9 bases; nucleotides not matched to a gene: 5. There are 13 residues in the CDR3. The CDR3 region is CASRQGVSSPLHF. Here the CDR3 DNA reads TGTGCCAGCAGGCAGGGGGTTAGTTCACCCCTCCACTTT.

The rearrangement joins TRBV5-5 to TRBJ1-5; TRBD1 agrees at 8 bases. The CDR3 contains 15 residues. Unmatched junction bases numbered 3, after V lost 3 bases and J lost 1 base. Germline lookup yields CDR1 SGHKS and CDR2 YYEKEE (reference sequence). CDR3 loop: CASSWTGQSNQPQHF. The CDR3 DNA is TGTGCCAGCAGCTGGACAGGGCAGAGCAATCAGCCCCAGCATTTT.

The chain has TRBV29-1 and TRBJ2-7, with 9 nucleotides matching TRBD1. Germline values: CDR1 SQVTM, CDR2 ANQGSEA. Trimming at V came to 6 bases and at J to 5 bases, leaving 14 bases not matched to a gene. This CDR3 comprises 15 residues. The CDR3 nucleotides read TGCAGCGTGAGGGAACAGGGGGCCTTAAGTGACGAGCAGTACTTC. Encoded protein: CSVREQGALSDEQYF.

The J gene is TRBJ2-7, the V gene TRBV27, with a possible D match to TRBD2 (6 bases). The CDR3 has 14 residues. Germline assignment: CDR1 MNHEY and CDR2 SMNVEV (reference sequence). V lost 6 bases, J lost 2 bases, and 14 bases lay in between. The DNA for the CDR3 is TGTGCCAGCAGGAGGGAGCGGGCAACCTACGAGCAGTACTTC. Translation gives CASRRERATYEQYF.

The V and J genes are TRBV5-6 and TRBJ1-1, with D hard to call. Trimming shortened V by 4 bases and J by 1 base, and 17 bases separated the two germline ends. The CDR3 has 16 amino acids. Germline CDR1 and CDR2: SGHDT and YYEEEE. The CDR3 DNA reads as TGTGCCAGCAGCCCTATTCCGACGCGGGGGAACACTGAAGCTTTCTTT. This sequence encodes CASSPIPTRGNTEAFF.

The chain links TRBV2 to TRBJ2-3, with 11 bases lining up with TRBD2. From germline, CDR1 is SNHLY and CDR2 FYNNEI. The CDR3 runs 16 residues. Trimming removed 2 bases from V and 6 bases from J; junction bases left unmatched: 7. The CDR3 coding sequence is TGTGCCAGCAGTGAAACCGTAGCGGGGGGGTGGGATACGCAGTATTTT. This encodes CASSETVAGGWDTQYF.

This clone has a handful of counts. The V gene is TRBV4-3, the J gene TRBJ1-1, with D perhaps matching TRBD1 (5 bases). Trimming took 4 bases from V and 5 from J, leaving 11 bases between them. CDR1 and CDR2 from the germline V gene are LGHNA and YSLEER. This CDR3 contains 13 residues. CDR3 DNA: TGCGCCAGCAGCCTAGACAGTACAACTGAAGCTTTCTTT. As protein: CASSLDSTTEAFF.

The chain joins TRBV19 to TRBJ2-7; TRBD1 agrees at 7 bases. The germline V gene encodes CDR1 LNHDA and CDR2 SQIVND (reference sequence). The CDR3 is made up of 17 amino acids. V trimming: 2 bases; J trimming: 0 bases; junction bases outside the gene matches: 10. In nucleotides, the CDR3 is TGTGCCAGTAGTATAATAGCCCCAACAGGGGACTCCTACGAGCAGTACTTC. This gives the protein CASSIIAPTGDSYEQYF.

The chain joins TRBV29-1 to TRBJ1-1, with 10 bases aligning to TRBD1. J was trimmed by 7 bases and V by 4 bases; bases with no gene match: 6. CDR1 is SQVTM and CDR2 is ANQGSEA in the germline V gene. This CDR3 is built from 13 residues. CDR3 in amino acids: CSVGGTGDHEAFF. In nucleotides, the CDR3 is TGCAGCGTTGGGGGGACAGGGGACCATGAAGCTTTCTTT. Based on the CDR3 plus reference TRBV29-1 and TRBJ1-1, the full variable domain is SAVISQKPSRDICQRGTSLTIQCQVDSQVTMMFWYRQQPGQSLTLIATANQGSEATYESGFVIDKFPISRPNLTFSTLTVSNMSPEDSSIYLCSVGGTGDHEAFFGQGTRLTVV.

The V and J genes are TRBV30 and TRBJ1-4, with D uncertain. V was cut by 1 base and J by 2 bases, with 11 bases left in between. The germline gives CDR1 GTSNPN, CDR2 SVGIG (reference sequence). The CDR3 consists of 15 residues. The DNA for the CDR3 is TGTGCCTGGAGTGAATGGGGATCGACTAATGAAAAACTGTTTTTT. Translated, it gives CAWSEWGSTNEKLFF.

This chain links TRBV28 with TRBJ2-3; D is unresolved. The V end lost 8 bases, the J end lost 0 bases, and 9 bases lay between the germline ends. Germline CDR1 MDHEN, CDR2 SYDVKM. This CDR3 is 13 amino acids long. CDR3 nucleotide sequence: TGTGCCAGCTCAAAGGGTAGCACAGATACGCAGTATTTT. As protein: CASSKGSTDTQYF.

The V gene is TRBV19, the J gene TRBJ1-2; 7 bases align to TRBD1. CDR1 is LNHDA, CDR2 SQIVND, per germline (reference sequence). The V and J ends lost 6 bases and 8 bases, in that order; junction bases with no gene match: 12. The CDR3 runs to 14 residues. The CDR3 protein is CASRDTGVKDGYTF. CDR3 coding DNA: TGTGCCAGTAGAGACACAGGGGTGAAAGACGGCTACACCTTC.